What follows are 26 T cell receptor beta chains derived from one specimen sequenced in a study of PD-1 blockade in classical Hodgkin lymphoma. In every patient, relapse followed autologous stem cell transplantation, while exposure to brentuximab vedotin differed. Clones were sequenced by immunoSEQ multiplex PCR, and TCRdb holds only the in-frame ones, with some missing. This table has tens of thousands of clones, more than 70% appearing once. Source: peripheral blood mononuclear cells (PBMCs), taken at baseline. These receptors originate from a human donor with classical Hodgkin lymphoma.

This clone was found once. The CDR3 nucleotides read TGTGCCAGTAGTTCCCCGACGGATTCCTTCGGAAACACCATATATTTT. This codes for CASSSPTDSFGNTIYF. The V and J genes are TRBV19 and TRBJ1-3; D is ambiguous. CDR3 size: 16 residues. CDR1 is LNHDA and CDR2 is SQIVND in the germline V gene (reference sequence). V lost 5 bases, J lost 4 bases, and 18 bases lay in between.

This clone has just one count. The V gene is TRBV6-1, the J gene TRBJ1-5; no firm D call. Trimming took 4 bases from V and 6 from J, leaving 7 bases between them. CDR1 MNHNS and CDR2 SASEGT come from the germline V gene. The CDR3 totals 12 residues. This CDR3 is CASSVSSQPQHF. In nucleotides, the CDR3 is TGTGCCAGCAGTGTCTCGAGTCAGCCCCAGCATTTT.

The V call is TRBV7-9, the J call TRBJ1-4; no clear D gene. Per germline, CDR1 SEHNR and CDR2 FQNEAQ (reference sequence). The V end was cut by 2 bases, the J end by 3 bases, with 10 bases between. CDR3 length: 15 amino acids. The CDR3 loop reads CASSLLPSANEKLFF. CDR3 DNA: TGTGCCAGCAGCTTACTACCTTCGGCTAATGAAAAACTGTTTTTT.

The V gene is TRBV28, the J gene TRBJ2-5; D is tentatively TRBD1 or TRBD2 (7 bases each). The V and J ends lost 7 bases and 5 bases respectively, with 14 bases between them. Per germline, CDR1 MDHEN and CDR2 SYDVKM. CDR3 size: 13 residues. The CDR3 sequence is CASNREGAETQYF. CDR3 nucleotides: TGTGCCAGCAATAGGGAGGGGGCGGAGACCCAGTACTTC.

This chain uses TRBV19 with TRBJ1-5; 7 bases are shared with TRBD1. The junction had 7 bases not matched to a gene; V was cut back by 5 bases and J by 6 bases. The CDR3 runs to 14 residues. Germline loops: CDR1 LNHDA, CDR2 SQIVND (reference sequence). CDR3 coding DNA: TGTGCCAGTAGTTTTACAGGGGAAGGTCAGCCCCAGCATTTT. Its protein product is CASSFTGEGQPQHF.

The J gene is TRBJ1-2, the V gene TRBV7-2; D gene ambiguous. V gave up 1 base and J gave up 0 bases, with 18 bases separating them. Germline V gene lookup returns CDR1 SGHTA and CDR2 FQGNSA. The length of the CDR3 is 18 residues. The CDR3 protein is CASSLVRTLINSNYGYTF. CDR3 bases: TGTGCCAGCAGCTTAGTTCGGACTCTCATTAACTCTAACTATGGCTACACCTTC. Complete variable domain (other parts from reference TRBV7-2 and TRBJ1-2): GAGVSQSPSNKVTEKGKDVELRCDPISGHTALYWYRQSLGQGLEFLIYFQGNSAPDKSGLPSDRFSAERTGGSVSTLTIQRTQQEDSAVYLCASSLVRTLINSNYGYTFGSGTRLTVV.

The V gene is TRBV28, the J gene TRBJ1-5, with TRBD1 as a possible D gene (5 bases). This CDR3 region has 13 residues. V lost 6 bases, J lost 2 bases, and 8 bases lay in between. Per germline, CDR1 MDHEN and CDR2 SYDVKM. CDR3 amino acids: CASRGVGNQPQHF. DNA of the CDR3: TGTGCCAGCAGAGGGGTTGGCAATCAGCCCCAGCATTTT.

This chain uses TRBV7-2 with TRBJ2-2; D unresolved. The V gene's germline CDR1 is SGHTA and CDR2 FQGNSA. V gave up 5 bases and J gave up 0 bases, with 10 bases separating them. This CDR3 contains 15 residues. The CDR3 DNA sequence: TGTGCCAGCAGCAGATCGGTAGCGAACACCGGGGAGCTGTTTTTT. Its protein product is CASSRSVANTGELFF.

This rearrangement joins TRBV14 to TRBJ2-7, with D unresolved. Germline lookup yields CDR1 SGHDN and CDR2 FVKESK. The CDR3 covers 16 residues. V was trimmed by 0 bases and J by 5 bases, leaving 17 bases between them. CDR3 region: CASSQEGHSLSDEQYF. CDR3 DNA sequence: TGTGCCAGCAGCCAAGAAGGCCACAGTCTTTCCGACGAGCAGTACTTC.

There are a few counts of this clone. In nucleotides, the CDR3 is TGTGCCTGGAGTGTAACCAATGAAGATACGCAGTATTTT. Translation: CAWSVTNEDTQYF. The chain links TRBV30 to TRBJ2-3; no reliable D call. Deletions cut 0 bases from V and 5 bases from J, with 9 bases between. Germline V gives CDR1 GTSNPN, CDR2 SVGIG (reference sequence). CDR3 length: 13 amino acids.

The rearrangement uses TRBV5-5 and TRBJ2-7, with TRBD2 as a possible D gene (6 bases). The V and J ends lost 0 bases and 4 bases respectively, with 11 bases between them. This CDR3 spans 14 amino acids. CDR1 and CDR2 from the germline V gene are SGHKS and YYEKEE (reference sequence). The CDR3 loop reads CASSLDRGTYEQYF. The CDR3 DNA reads as TGTGCCAGCAGCTTGGATCGCGGGACTTACGAGCAGTACTTC.

This clone was recorded a few times. This chain uses TRBV27 with TRBJ2-5; TRBD1 matches at 8 bases. The length of the CDR3 is 14 residues. V trimming: 5 bases; J trimming: 4 bases; junction bases outside the gene matches: 6. Germline V gene sequence: CDR1 MNHEY, CDR2 SMNVEV (reference sequence). CDR3 bases: TGTGCCAGCAGTCCCAGAACAGGGGGAGAGACCCAGTACTTC. Encoded protein: CASSPRTGGETQYF.

The V gene is TRBV7-9, the J gene TRBJ1-1; weak D call: TRBD1 (5 bases). The CDR3 totals 14 residues. Trimming took 1 base from V and 14 from J, leaving 20 bases between them. CDR1 is SEHNR, CDR2 FQNEAQ, per germline (reference sequence). The CDR3 spells CASSLESPTAVGFF. CDR3 DNA sequence: TGTGCCAGCAGCTTAGAGTCGCCGACAGCAGTTGGGTTCTTT.

The gene calls are TRBV7-9 and TRBJ2-5; D remains ambiguous. Trimming cost V 1 base and J 2 bases, with 8 bases left between them. The germline gives CDR1 SEHNR, CDR2 FQNEAQ (reference sequence). There are 14 residues in the CDR3. CDR3 nucleotide sequence: TGTGCCAGCAGCTTAGGAGTCGGTCAAGAGACCCAGTACTTC. Protein: CASSLGVGQETQYF. Together with reference TRBV7-9 and TRBJ2-5, the CDR3 gives the full variable domain: DTGVSQNPRHKITKRGQNVTFRCDPISEHNRLYWYRQTLGQGPEFLTYFQNEAQLEKSRLLSDRFSAERPKGSFSTLEIQRTEQGDSAMYLCASSLGVGQETQYFGPGTRLLVL.

This chain connects TRBV14 to TRBJ1-2; D is unresolved. The germline V gene encodes CDR1 SGHDN and CDR2 FVKESK. Trimming shortened V by 4 bases and J by 5 bases, and 14 bases separated the two germline ends. CDR3 size: 14 residues. CDR3 coding DNA: TGTGCCAGCAGCCGGGGAAACGGATTTTATGGCTACACCTTC. It yields the protein CASSRGNGFYGYTF.

The chain joins TRBV30 to TRBJ2-5; D is ambiguous. CDR1 GTSNPN and CDR2 SVGIG come from the germline V gene (reference sequence). CDR3 size: 12 residues. Trimming removed 1 base from V and 4 bases from J, with 7 bases in between. The chain's CDR3 is CAWSGPSETQYF. In nucleotides, the CDR3 is TGTGCCTGGAGTGGCCCCTCAGAGACCCAGTACTTC.

With respect to this clone: The junction shows a germline mismatch at one end, possibly a read error. This CDR3 is also generated by other DNA sequences in the sample. The chain recombines TRBV4-1 with TRBJ2-7; D is uncertain. The CDR3 runs 12 residues. CDR1 MGHRA and CDR2 YSYEKL come from the germline V gene. DNA of the CDR3: TGCGCCAGCAGTCAAGTAGGGTACGAGCAGTACTTC. Amino acid sequence: CASSQVGYEQYF.

This clone was counted a single time. The chain couples TRBV30 to TRBJ2-7; D is unresolved. There are 13 residues in the CDR3. The germline gives CDR1 GTSNPN, CDR2 SVGIG (reference sequence). Trimming cost V 3 bases and J 0 bases, with 9 bases left between them. CDR3 sequence (DNA): TGTGCCTGGAGGGGCGCGAGCTCCTACGAGCAGTACTTC. Protein product: CAWRGASSYEQYF. Looking up the rest from reference TRBV30 and TRBJ2-7 gives the full variable domain: SQTIHQWPATLVQPVGSPLSLECTVEGTSNPNLYWYRQAAGRGLQLLFYSVGIGQISSEVPQNLSASRPQDRQFILSSKKLLLSDSGFYLCAWRGASSYEQYFGPGTRLTVT.

This chain links TRBV7-2 with TRBJ2-7; D perhaps matches TRBD2 (5 bases). The V gene's germline CDR1 is SGHTA and CDR2 FQGNSA. The CDR3 has 14 residues. Trimming took 5 bases from V and 3 from J, leaving 14 bases between them. The CDR3: CASSPSRGFYEQYF. Written as DNA, the CDR3 is TGTGCCAGCAGCCCTAGCAGAGGCTTCTACGAGCAGTACTTC.

The rearrangement uses TRBV6-6 and TRBJ2-3; D is perhaps TRBD2 (6 bases). V lost 5 bases to trimming and J lost 6 bases, with 9 bases between them. The CDR3 is 12 amino acids. Germline-derived CDR1 and CDR2 are MNHNY and SVGAGI (reference sequence). CDR3 sequence: CASSRSGDTQYF. The DNA of the CDR3 is TGTGCCAGCAGTCGAAGCGGGGATACGCAGTATTTT.

DNA for the CDR3: TGTGCCAGCAGTTACCCAGGACGGAACACTGAAGCTTTCTTT. Amino acid sequence: CASSYPGRNTEAFF. The rearrangement joins TRBV6-6 to TRBJ1-1, with D hard to call. Looked up from germline, CDR1 is MNHNY and CDR2 is SVGAGI (reference sequence). V dropped 2 bases and J dropped 1 base, with 8 bases sitting between them. This CDR3 is 14 amino acids long.

The genes are TRBV19 and TRBJ2-6; D is perhaps TRBD2 (6 bases). The length of the CDR3 is 17 residues. V was cut by 3 bases and J by 0 bases, with 12 bases left in between. Per the germline V gene, CDR1 is LNHDA and CDR2 is SQIVND (reference sequence). The CDR3: CASSMTPGGSGANVLTF. In nucleotides, the CDR3 is TGTGCCAGTAGTATGACTCCCGGGGGCTCTGGGGCCAACGTCCTGACTTTC.

The V call is TRBV6-5, the J call TRBJ1-4; D is unresolved. The CDR3 contains 14 residues. Trimming shortened V by 5 bases and J by 0 bases, and 7 bases separated the two germline ends. Looked up from germline, CDR1 is MNHEY and CDR2 is SVGAGI. The CDR3 coding sequence is TGTGCCAGCAGTACAACCGCAACTAATGAAAAACTGTTTTTT. Translating it yields CASSTTATNEKLFF.

The chain joins TRBV18 to TRBJ1-1, with D possibly TRBD1 on 6 matching bases. The CDR3 runs to 16 residues. V dropped 6 bases and J dropped 0 bases, with 17 bases sitting between them. Germline lookup yields CDR1 KGHSH and CDR2 LQKENI. CDR3 region: CASSALWGAMNTEAFF. CDR3 DNA sequence: TGTGCCAGCTCCGCCCTTTGGGGGGCTATGAACACTGAAGCTTTCTTT.

The chain couples TRBV6-5 to TRBJ2-7, with 7 bases lining up with TRBD1. Unmatched junction bases numbered 4, after V lost 2 bases and J lost 3 bases. CDR1 MNHEY and CDR2 SVGAGI come from the germline V gene. The CDR3 is 14 amino acids. The CDR3 region is CASSYEGQNYEQYF. CDR3 sequence (DNA): TGTGCCAGCAGTTACGAGGGACAGAACTACGAGCAGTACTTC.

A single count supports this clone. The V call is TRBV5-1, the J call TRBJ2-7; possible D gene TRBD2, 6 bases. V was pared by 4 bases and J by 4 bases, with 21 bases between. From germline, CDR1 is SGHRS and CDR2 YFSETQ. The CDR3 loop spans 16 amino acids. CDR3 residues: CASSKQEPGLAYEQYF. CDR3 bases: TGCGCCAGCAGCAAACAGGAACCGGGACTGGCTTACGAGCAGTACTTC.